This TCR beta chain is drawn from a study of T cell responses to AZD1222 COVID-19 vaccine. The junction had 13 bases not matched to a gene; V was cut back by 5 bases and J by 9 bases. Looked up from germline, CDR1 is SGHTA and CDR2 is FQGNSA. CDR3 length equals 15 residues. This clone was recorded only once. Repertoires were generated with immunoSEQ multiplex PCR, while TCRdb's copy carries only in-frame clones and drops some. The table includes 150,000 or so clones, 88% detected once. This clonotype originated in an adult in good health. The specimen was peripheral blood, collected on day 0 of AZD1222 vaccination. This chain connects TRBV7-2 to TRBJ2-4; 7 nucleotides align to TRBD1. CDR3 region: CASSPEGAPLPIQYF. CDR3 nucleotide sequence: TGTGCCAGCAGCCCCGAGGGGGCCCCTCTACCCATTCAGTACTTC.